What follows are 8 T cell receptor beta chains derived from one specimen sequenced in a study of CD8+ T cells in alopecia areata. As to treatment: oral pan-JAK inhibitor, 5-10 mg twice daily. Extraction and reverse transcription of RNA yielded cDNA as the sequencing template. The assay was immunoSEQ multiplex PCR, and TCRdb's table has in-frame clones only and misses some. The table shows under 150,000 clones, with around 60% occurring only once. The material sequenced was CD4+ T cells sorted from blood, taken at week 4, from a patient treated with tofacitinib. The receptors were gathered from a human donor with alopecia areata.

The chain couples TRBV27 to TRBJ2-4; 7 nucleotides match TRBD2. V lost 5 bases to trimming and J lost 7 bases; unmatched junction nucleotides: 11. This CDR3 is 15 amino acids long. The germline V gene encodes CDR1 MNHEY and CDR2 SMNVEV (reference sequence). For the CDR3, the DNA is TGTGCCAGCAGTCCGCGGGTCACCGGGGGGAACATTCAGTACTTC. Its protein product is CASSPRVTGGNIQYF.

This chain uses TRBV7-2 with TRBJ2-5, with D possibly called TRBD1 or TRBD2 (5 bases each). CDR1 is SGHTA, CDR2 FQGNSA, per germline. The CDR3 sequence is 13 residues long. V gave up 6 bases and J gave up 2 bases, with 10 bases separating them. The CDR3 protein is CASSRDRQETQYF. In DNA form, the CDR3 reads TGTGCCAGCAGTCGGGACCGGCAAGAGACCCAGTACTTC.

The rearrangement joins TRBV30 to TRBJ2-1; the match to TRBD2 covers 10 bases. This CDR3 comprises 14 residues. V trimming: 7 bases; J trimming: 6 bases; junction bases outside the gene matches: 9. CDR1 and CDR2 from the germline V gene are GTSNPN and SVGIG (reference sequence). CDR3 protein: CALSRLAGVNEQFF. The CDR3 DNA sequence: TGTGCCTTAAGCCGGCTAGCGGGAGTCAATGAGCAGTTCTTC.

This chain connects TRBV18 to TRBJ2-5, with a weak D call TRBD1 (6 bases). V lost 2 bases, J lost 5 bases, and 12 bases lay in between. Germline CDR1 reads KGHSH; CDR2 reads LQKENI. This CDR3 is 14 amino acids long. The CDR3 reads CASSPAGGAETQYF. For the CDR3, the DNA is TGTGCCAGCTCACCAGCTGGGGGCGCCGAGACCCAGTACTTC.

This rearrangement joins TRBV5-1 to TRBJ2-7; D possibly uses TRBD1 or TRBD2 (6 bases each). Trimming took off 2 bases at V and 2 bases at J, with 17 bases between the two ends. This CDR3 is built from 16 residues. Germline V gene sequence: CDR1 SGHRS, CDR2 YFSETQ. The chain's CDR3 is CASSFGGFGGPYEQYF. The CDR3 region has the DNA TGCGCCAGCAGCTTTGGAGGGTTTGGGGGCCCCTACGAGCAGTACTTC.

The genes are TRBV7-2 and TRBJ1-2, with D tentatively TRBD1 (5 bases). Germline CDR1 and CDR2: SGHTA and FQGNSA. V gave up 5 bases and J gave up 6 bases, with 16 bases separating them. The CDR3 runs 14 residues. The CDR3 sequence: CASSLGRGLDGYTF. For the CDR3, the DNA is TGTGCCAGCAGCCTGGGGCGGGGATTGGATGGCTACACCTTC.

This sequence joins TRBV30 and TRBJ1-5; a possible D gene is TRBD1 (5 bases). The CDR3 consists of 13 residues. The ends were cut back, 4 bases at V and 4 bases at J, with 11 bases in the middle. Germline V CDR1 and CDR2: GTSNPN, SVGIG (reference sequence). The CDR3 DNA is TGTGCCTGGACCAAACGGGGGAATCAGCCCCAGCATTTT. This gives the protein CAWTKRGNQPQHF.

The gene calls are TRBV7-2 and TRBJ2-5; 10 bases are a match to TRBD2. V was clipped by 3 bases and J by 1 base; unmatched bases: 5. The V gene's germline CDR1 is SGHTA and CDR2 FQGNSA. The CDR3 totals 16 residues. This CDR3 reads CASSFRRTSGQETQYF. The CDR3, as DNA: TGTGCCAGCAGCTTCCGAAGGACTAGCGGCCAAGAGACCCAGTACTTC.